This T cell receptor (beta chain) is from a study of blood T cells in healthy people across ages. For the second PCR, which ran for about 6 to 11 cycles, a sample-barcoded 5' primer and a J-beta primer mix were used. TCRdb reprocessed the 5' RACE reads via MiXCR and lists one record per CDR3 protein. The repertoire includes over a million distinct CDR3 sequences, approximately 43% of them detected once, and roughly 3.7% sits in the top ten. The donors, aged roughly 6 to 100, were healthy Caucasians from Russia. Peripheral blood samples of 9 to 10 milliliters were drawn from each donor. In each sample, at least 7 million PBMCs were isolated. This CDR3 has 15 residues. Germline CDR1 reads SGDLS; CDR2 reads YYNGEE. V was clipped by 4 bases and J by 2 bases, with 13 bases between them.

Specimen: blood. This TCR was sampled from a young woman in good health. The chain uses TRBV9 and TRBJ2-1; perhaps D is TRBD1 or TRBD2 (5 bases each). Written as DNA, the CDR3 is TGTGCCAGCAGCCAAGTAGGGGACGCCTACAATGAGCAGTTCTTC. It translates to CASSQVGDAYNEQFF.